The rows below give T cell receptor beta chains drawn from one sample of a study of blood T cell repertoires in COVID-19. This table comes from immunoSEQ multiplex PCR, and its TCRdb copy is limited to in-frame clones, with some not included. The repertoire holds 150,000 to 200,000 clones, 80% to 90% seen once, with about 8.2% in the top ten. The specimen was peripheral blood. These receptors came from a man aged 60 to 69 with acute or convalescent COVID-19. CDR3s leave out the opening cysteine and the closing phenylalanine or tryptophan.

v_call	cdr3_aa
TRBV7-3	ASSLTATGDYGYT
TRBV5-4	ASSLRSGVKNTGELF
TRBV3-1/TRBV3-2	ASSQFIGVDEQY
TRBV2	ASSAFSRQNNSPLH
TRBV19	ASSIRQGADTQY
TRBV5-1	ASSSRPGQASGNTIY
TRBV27	ASSLGHNKNTEAF
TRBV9	ASSVEAGGMGTGELF
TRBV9	ASSVDGTGVGYT
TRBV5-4	ASSRTPGTQNQPQH
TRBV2	ASSEERWATQY
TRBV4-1	ASRQGVGYEQY
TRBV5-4	ASSLGGPDSNQPQH
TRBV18	ASSPGGSDTQY
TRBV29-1	SVGTGAVYGYT
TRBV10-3	AISVGPTTGELF
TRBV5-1	ASSPTSEKVIQY
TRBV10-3	AIASGSSYNEQF
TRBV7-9	ASSKRDRGDEKLF
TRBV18	ASSPPSEGTQH
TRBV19	ASSILAGDLETQY
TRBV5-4	ASSSGQGAVEKLF
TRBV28	ASRTSGRVGEQF
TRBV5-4	ASSQGIGVLF
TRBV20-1	SSRHNNEQF
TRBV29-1	SVNQGWGMNTEAF
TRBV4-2	ASSQGLAGVTDTQY
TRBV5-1	ASSGRTSQETQY
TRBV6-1	ASSAAGQGADTQY
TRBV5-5	ASSQTGTGYGYT
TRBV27	ASSTFGQKKPEAF
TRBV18	ASSAPAPRAVYEQY
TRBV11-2	ASSPFGGGEKLF
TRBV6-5	ASKADYTEAF
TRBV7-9	ASSLVRTGSSYEQY
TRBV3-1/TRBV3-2	ASSQTSGVRDYEQY
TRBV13	ASSLGQDSYNEQF
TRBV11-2	ASSLGDRGANYGYT
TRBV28	ASSTPSQGFSPLH
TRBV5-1	ASSQTGTGGRNEQY
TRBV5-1	ASSGGGSGETQY
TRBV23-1	AIPGQTNTEAF
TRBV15	ATSRDSNEKLF
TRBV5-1	ASSLGDRGSGGYT
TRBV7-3	ASSHTSQNTGELF
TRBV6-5	ATQWEQGYGYT
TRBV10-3	AVDRGRSTDTQY
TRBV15	ATSTGQVYEQY
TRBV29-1	SVSQTGSYGYT
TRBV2	ASSRDTSSYEQY
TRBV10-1	ASSGEALDTQY
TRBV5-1	ASRTGVVLSEQY